The TCR beta chain described here comes from a study of T cell responses to AZD1222 COVID-19 vaccine. Study observations and caveats: Clonal diversity may have been underestimated, and the donors were mostly white British, with more females than males. No day 14 peak samples; only post-peak repertoires were characterized.

About this clone: What it binds is unknown.

Trimming shortened V by 2 bases and J by 3 bases, and 11 bases separated the two germline ends. This CDR3 spans 14 amino acids. Germline V gives CDR1 KGHSH, CDR2 LQKENI. Method: immunoSEQ multiplex PCR; TCRdb's copy keeps in-frame clones and lacks some. Among 70,000 to 95,000 clones listed, nearly 90% were seen once. The V call is TRBV18, the J call TRBJ2-7, with a tentative D call TRBD2 (5 bases). The sample here was peripheral blood, taken on day 0 of MenACWY control vaccination. This TCR came from an adult in good health. The CDR3 nucleotides are TGTGCCAGCTCACCAACCGGGGTTAACTACGAGCAGTACTTC. Residues: CASSPTGVNYEQYF.